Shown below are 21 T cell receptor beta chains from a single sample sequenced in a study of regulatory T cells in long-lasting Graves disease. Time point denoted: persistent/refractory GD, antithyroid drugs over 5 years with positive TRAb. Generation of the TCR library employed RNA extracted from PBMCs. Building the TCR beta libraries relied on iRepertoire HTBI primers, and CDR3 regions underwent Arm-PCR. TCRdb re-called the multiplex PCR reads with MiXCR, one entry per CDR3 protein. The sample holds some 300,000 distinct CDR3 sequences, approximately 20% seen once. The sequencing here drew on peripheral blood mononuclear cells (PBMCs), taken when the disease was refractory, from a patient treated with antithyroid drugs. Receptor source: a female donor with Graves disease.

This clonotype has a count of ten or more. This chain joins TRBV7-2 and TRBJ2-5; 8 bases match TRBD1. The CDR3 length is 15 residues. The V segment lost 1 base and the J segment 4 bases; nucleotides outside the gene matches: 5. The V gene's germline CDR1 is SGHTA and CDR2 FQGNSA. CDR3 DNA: TGTGCCAGCAGCTTAGACGGACAGGGTGGAGAGACCCAGTACTTC. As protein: CASSLDGQGGETQYF.

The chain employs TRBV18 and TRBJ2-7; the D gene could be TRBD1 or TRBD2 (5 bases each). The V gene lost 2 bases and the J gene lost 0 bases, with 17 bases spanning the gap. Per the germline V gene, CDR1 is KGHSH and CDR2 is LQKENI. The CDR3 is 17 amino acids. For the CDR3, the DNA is TGTGCCAGCTCACCATCGAGCCAGGGACGGCTCTCCTACGAGCAGTACTTC. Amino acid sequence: CASSPSSQGRLSYEQYF.

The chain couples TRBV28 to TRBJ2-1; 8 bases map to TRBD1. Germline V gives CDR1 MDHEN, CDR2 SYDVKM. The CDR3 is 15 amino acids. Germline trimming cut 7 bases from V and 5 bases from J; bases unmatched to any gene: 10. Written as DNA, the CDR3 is TGTGCCAGCATTTATTCGGACAGGGAACACAATGAGCAGTTCTTC. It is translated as CASIYSDREHNEQFF.

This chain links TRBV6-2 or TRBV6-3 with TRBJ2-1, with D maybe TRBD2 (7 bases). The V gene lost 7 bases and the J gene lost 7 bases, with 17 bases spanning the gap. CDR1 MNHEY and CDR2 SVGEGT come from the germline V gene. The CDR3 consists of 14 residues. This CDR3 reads CASIGIRGANEQFF. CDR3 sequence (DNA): TGTGCCAGCATTGGTATCCGGGGGGCTAATGAGCAGTTCTTC.

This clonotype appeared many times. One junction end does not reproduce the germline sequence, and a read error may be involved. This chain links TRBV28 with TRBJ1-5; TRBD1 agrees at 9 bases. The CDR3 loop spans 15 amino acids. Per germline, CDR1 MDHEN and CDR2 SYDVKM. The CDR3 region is CASSLLTGGNQPQHF. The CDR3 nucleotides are TGTGCCAGCAGCTTATTGACAGGGGGGAATCAGCCCCAGCATTTT.

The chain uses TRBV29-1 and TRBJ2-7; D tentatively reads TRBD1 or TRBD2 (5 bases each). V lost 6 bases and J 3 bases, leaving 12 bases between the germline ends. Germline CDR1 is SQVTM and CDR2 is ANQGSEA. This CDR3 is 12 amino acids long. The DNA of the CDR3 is TGCAGCGTGTCGGGGCCCTTCTACGAGCAGTACTTC. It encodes CSVSGPFYEQYF.

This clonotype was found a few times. Here the CDR3 DNA reads TGTGCCAGTCAACCGGGCCCAGGCTATAATTCACCCCTCCACTTT. The encoded protein is CASQPGPGYNSPLHF. This chain joins TRBV27 and TRBJ1-6; D ambiguous. Trimming left V 9 bases short and J 3 bases short, with 15 bases between. CDR3 length: 15 residues. The germline gives CDR1 MNHEY, CDR2 SMNVEV (reference sequence).

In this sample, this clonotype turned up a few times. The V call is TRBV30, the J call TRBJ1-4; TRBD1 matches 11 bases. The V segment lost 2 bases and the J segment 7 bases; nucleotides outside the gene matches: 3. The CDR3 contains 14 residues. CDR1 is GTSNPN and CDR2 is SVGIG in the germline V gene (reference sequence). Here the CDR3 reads CAWSPGTGGEKLFF. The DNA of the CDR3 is TGTGCCTGGAGTCCCGGGACAGGGGGTGAAAAACTGTTTTTT.

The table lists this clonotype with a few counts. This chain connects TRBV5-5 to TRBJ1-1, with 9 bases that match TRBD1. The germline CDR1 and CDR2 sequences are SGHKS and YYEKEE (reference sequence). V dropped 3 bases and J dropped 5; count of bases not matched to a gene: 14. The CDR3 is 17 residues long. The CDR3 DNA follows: TGTGCCAGCAGCTCCTCCGGGACAGGGTCTTTTCGGACTGAAGCTTTCTTT. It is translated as CASSSSGTGSFRTEAFF.

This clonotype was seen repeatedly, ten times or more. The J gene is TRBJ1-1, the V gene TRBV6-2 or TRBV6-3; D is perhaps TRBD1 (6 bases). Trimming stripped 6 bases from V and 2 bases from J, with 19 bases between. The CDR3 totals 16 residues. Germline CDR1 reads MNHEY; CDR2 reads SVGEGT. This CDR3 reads CASSLGPGHLNTEAFF. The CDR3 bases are TGTGCCAGCAGCTTGGGACCGGGACATTTAAACACTGAAGCTTTCTTT.

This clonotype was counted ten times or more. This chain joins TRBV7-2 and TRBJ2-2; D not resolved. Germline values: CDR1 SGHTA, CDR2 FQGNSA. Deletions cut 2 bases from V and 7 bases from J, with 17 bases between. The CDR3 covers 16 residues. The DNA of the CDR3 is TGTGCCAGCAGCTTATCGGTAATCCTACCCGGCGGGGAGCTGTTTTTT. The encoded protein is CASSLSVILPGGELFF.

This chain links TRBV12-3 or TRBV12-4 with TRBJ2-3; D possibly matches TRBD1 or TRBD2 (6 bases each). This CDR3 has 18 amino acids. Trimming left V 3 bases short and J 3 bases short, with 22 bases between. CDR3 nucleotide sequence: TGTGCCAGCAGTTTCAGGGAGCGGGCCAAGGGGGGAACAGATACGCAGTATTTT. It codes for CASSFRERAKGGTDTQYF.

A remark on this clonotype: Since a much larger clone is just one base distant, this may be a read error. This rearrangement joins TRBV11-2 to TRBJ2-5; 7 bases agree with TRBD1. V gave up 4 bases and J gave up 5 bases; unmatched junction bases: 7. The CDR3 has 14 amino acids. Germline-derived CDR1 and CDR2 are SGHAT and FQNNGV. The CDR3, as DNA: TGTGCCAGCAGCTCCGGGACAGTCCACGAGACCCAGTACTTC. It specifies CASSSGTVHETQYF.

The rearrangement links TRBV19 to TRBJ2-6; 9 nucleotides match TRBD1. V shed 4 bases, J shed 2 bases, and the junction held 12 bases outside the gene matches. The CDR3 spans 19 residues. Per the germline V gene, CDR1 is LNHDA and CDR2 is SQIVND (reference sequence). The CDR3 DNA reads TGTGCCAGTAGTACGCATTACCTGGACAGGGGCACTGGGGCCAACGTCCTGACTTTC. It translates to CASSTHYLDRGTGANVLTF. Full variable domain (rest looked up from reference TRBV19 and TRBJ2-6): DGGITQSPKYLFRKEGQNVTLSCEQNLNHDAMYWYRQDPGQGLRLIYYSQIVNDFQKGDIAEGYSVSREKKESFPLTVTSAQKNPTAFYLCASSTHYLDRGTGANVLTFGAGSRLTVL.

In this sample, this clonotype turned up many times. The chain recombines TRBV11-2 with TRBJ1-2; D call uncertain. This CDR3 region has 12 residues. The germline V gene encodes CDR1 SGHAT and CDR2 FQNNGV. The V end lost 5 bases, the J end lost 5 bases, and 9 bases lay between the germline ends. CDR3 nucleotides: TGTGCCAGCAGCCCTGGATTTTATGGCTACACCTTC. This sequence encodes CASSPGFYGYTF. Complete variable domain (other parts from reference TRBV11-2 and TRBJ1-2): EAGVAQSPRYKIIEKRQSVAFWCNPISGHATLYWYQQILGQGPKLLIQFQNNGVVDDSQLPKDRFSAERLKGVDSTLKIQPAKLEDSAVYLCASSPGFYGYTFGSGTRLTVV.

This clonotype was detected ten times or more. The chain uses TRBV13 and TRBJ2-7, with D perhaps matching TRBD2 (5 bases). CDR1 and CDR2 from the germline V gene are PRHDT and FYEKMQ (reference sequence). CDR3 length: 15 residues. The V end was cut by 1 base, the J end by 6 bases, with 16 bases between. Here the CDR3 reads CASSLEDGVMFEQYF. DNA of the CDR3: TGTGCCAGCAGCTTAGAAGACGGGGTGATGTTCGAGCAGTACTTC.

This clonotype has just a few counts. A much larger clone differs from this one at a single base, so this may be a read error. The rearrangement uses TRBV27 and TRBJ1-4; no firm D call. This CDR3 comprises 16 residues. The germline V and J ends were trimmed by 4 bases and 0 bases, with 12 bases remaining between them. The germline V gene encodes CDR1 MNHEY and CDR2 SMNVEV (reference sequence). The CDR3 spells CASSSSVYTTNEKLFF. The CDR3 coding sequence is TGTGCCAGCAGTTCATCGGTCTACACAACTAATGAAAAACTGTTTTTT.

The CDR3 is CSARDFSGLAETQYF. CDR3 in DNA: TGCAGTGCTAGAGATTTCTCAGGTCTAGCGGAGACCCAGTACTTC. This chain connects TRBV20-1 to TRBJ2-5; possibly TRBD2 for D (6 bases). Germline V CDR1 and CDR2: DFQATT, SNEGSKA (reference sequence). This CDR3 contains 15 residues. V was shortened by 0 bases and J by 5 bases, with 16 bases between the two germline ends.

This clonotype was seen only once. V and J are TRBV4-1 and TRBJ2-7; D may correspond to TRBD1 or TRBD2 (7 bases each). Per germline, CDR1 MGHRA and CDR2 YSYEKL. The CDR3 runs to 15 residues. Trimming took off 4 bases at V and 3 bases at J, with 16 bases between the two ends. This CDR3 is CASSPSGGQSYEQYF. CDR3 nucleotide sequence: TGCGCCAGCAGCCCTTCGGGGGGACAGAGCTACGAGCAGTACTTC.

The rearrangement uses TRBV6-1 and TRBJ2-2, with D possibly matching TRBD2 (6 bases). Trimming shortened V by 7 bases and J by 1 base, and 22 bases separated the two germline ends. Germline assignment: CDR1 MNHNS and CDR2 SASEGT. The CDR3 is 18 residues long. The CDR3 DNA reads TGTGCCAGCACTAAGGTCGGGGGTGACAGCGGGAACACCGGGGAGCTGTTTTTT. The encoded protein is CASTKVGGDSGNTGELFF.

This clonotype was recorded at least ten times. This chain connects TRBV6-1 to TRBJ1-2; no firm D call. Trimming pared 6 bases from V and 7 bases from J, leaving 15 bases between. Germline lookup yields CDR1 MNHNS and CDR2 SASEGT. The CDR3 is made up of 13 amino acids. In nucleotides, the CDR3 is TGTGCCAGCAGCAAGACCGAGGCAGTTGGCTACACCTTC. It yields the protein CASSKTEAVGYTF.